A selection of T cell receptor beta chains follows, all from one sample in a study of neurological immune-mediated disorders. TCRdb redid the calling of the 5' RACE reads with MiXCR, one entry per CDR3 protein. The repertoire holds over 35,000 distinct CDR3 sequences, with approximately 2.4% as singletons. The sample consisted of PBMCs. These receptor sequences come from a man aged 30 to 45 with multiple sclerosis. CDR3s include the opening cysteine and the closing phenylalanine or tryptophan. A D gene is named only where the DNA matches it firmly. Some rows mark clone size as missing; the rest say once, few, many or name a class of expanded clone.

TRBJ2-1	.	hyperexpanded	TRBV10-3	TGTGCCGTCCGGCGGGGGCTTGCCTCAGACAATGAGCAGTTCTTC	CAVRRGLASDNEQFF
TRBJ2-2	TRBD1	.	TRBV28	TGTGCCAGTAGCCGCGACAGGGAACACACCGGGGAGCTGTTTTTT	CASSRDREHTGELFF
TRBJ2-3	.	many	TRBV12-3/TRBV12-4	TGTGCCAGCACCTGGGGCGGTACGCAGTATTTT	CASTWGGTQYF
TRBJ1-5	TRBD1	many	TRBV20-1	TGCAGTGCTAGAGGAACCGGGACAGGGGGCTATCAGCCCCAGCATTTT	CSARGTGTGGYQPQHF
TRBJ2-1	TRBD2	many	TRBV28	TGTGCCAGCAGAGGAGCGGGGGGTAGATCTTACAATGAGCAGTTCTTC	CASRGAGGRSYNEQFF
TRBJ1-5	TRBD1	many	TRBV7-2	TGTGCCAGCAGCCGGGACAGGGTCCAGCCCCAGCATTTT	CASSRDRVQPQHF
TRBJ1-5	TRBD1	.	TRBV12-3/TRBV12-4	TGTGCCAGCAGCCAGGGACAGGGCCGTCAGCCCCAGCATTTT	CASSQGQGRQPQHF
TRBJ1-4	.	many	TRBV12-3/TRBV12-4	TGTGCTAGCGGGGGGGGACTCCTTAATGAAAAACTGTTTTTT	CASGGGLLNEKLFF
TRBJ2-1	.	.	TRBV5-1	TGCGCCAGCAGCTTCAGGAGCGGCGGAGAGCAGTTCTTC	CASSFRSGGEQFF
TRBJ2-5	TRBD1	many	TRBV20-1	TGCAGTGCTATAAGACAGGGTCCGGAGACCCAGTACTTC	CSAIRQGPETQYF
TRBJ2-3	TRBD2	many	TRBV20-1	TGCAGTGCTAGTGGCGGGGGGGCAGATACGCAGTATTTT	CSASGGGADTQYF
TRBJ2-1	.	many	TRBV2	TGTGCCAGCAGTCTGGTTGGAGGGTACAATGAGCAGTTCTTC	CASSLVGGYNEQFF
TRBJ2-7	.	many	TRBV20-1	TGCAGTGCTGGGACCCCAGCGCCCTACGAGCAGTACTTC	CSAGTPAPYEQYF
TRBJ2-5	.	few	TRBV7-6	TGTGCCAGCAGCTCCGCCGTAGGAGAGACCCAGTACTTC	CASSSAVGETQYF
TRBJ1-2	.	many	TRBV29-1	TGCAGCGTTGACGGGGCCTCGAAGGCTAACACCTTC	CSVDGASKANTF
TRBJ2-2	.	many	TRBV5-1	TGCGCCAGCAGCTTGGCCGCCGTTAACACCGGGGAGCTGTTTTTT	CASSLAAVNTGELFF
TRBJ2-7	TRBD1	many	TRBV5-6	TGTGCCAGCAGCCGCTTAATAGGGGACAGGGCTATCAACGAGCAGTACTTC	CASSRLIGDRAINEQYF
TRBJ2-2	.	many	TRBV7-2	TGTGCCAGCAGCCTCAGGAGTTCCGGGGAGCTGTTTTTT	CASSLRSSGELFF
TRBJ1-2	.	many	TRBV12-3/TRBV12-4	TGTGCCAGCAGCGCGGGACTCGACTATGGCTACACCTTC	CASSAGLDYGYTF
TRBJ2-5	.	many	TRBV5-1	TGCGCCAGCAGCTTGGGGGCTCAAGAGACCCAGTACTTC	CASSLGAQETQYF
TRBJ2-7	TRBD1	many	TRBV4-2	TGTGCCAGCAGCCAAGATGGGACAGGGGGGTCCTACGAGCAGTACTTC	CASSQDGTGGSYEQYF
TRBJ1-4	.	many	TRBV6-6	TGTGCCAGCACAGCATCGTTCCGCTCAGGGTTGGGTGAAAAACTGTTTTTT	CASTASFRSGLGEKLFF
TRBJ2-2	TRBD1	many	TRBV6-5	TGTGCCAGCAAAAACTCTGACAGGGGATACACCGGGGAGCTGTTTTTT	CASKNSDRGYTGELFF
TRBJ1-5	.	medium-sized	TRBV12-3/TRBV12-4	TGTGCCAGCAGTTTTTCAGGGCAGCCCCAGCATTTT	CASSFSGQPQHF
TRBJ2-3	TRBD2	many	TRBV6-1	TGTGCCAGCAGTGACCTAGCGGGAGCCCCAGATACGCAGTATTTT	CASSDLAGAPDTQYF
TRBJ1-5	.	many	TRBV15	TGTGCCACCAGCAGAGACCGGTTACTTTATCAGCCCCAGCATTTT	CATSRDRLLYQPQHF
TRBJ2-7	TRBD2	many	TRBV4-2	TGTGCCAGCAGCCTCTCTCGGACTAGCGGGAGGGTGCCCTACGAGCAGTACTTC	CASSLSRTSGRVPYEQYF
TRBJ2-3	.	many	TRBV20-1	TGCAGTGCCCGACAGACGAGCACAGATACGCAGTATTTT	CSARQTSTDTQYF
TRBJ1-1	.	many	TRBV5-1	TGCGCCAGCAGCTTGGATTCGAACACTGAAGCTTTCTTT	CASSLDSNTEAFF
TRBJ1-1	.	many	TRBV14	TGTGCCAGCAGCCAAGGAAGGGGGGCTGGAGCTTTCTTT	CASSQGRGAGAFF
TRBJ2-3	.	many	TRBV29-1	TGCAGCGTTGACGCCGGGGCTCTCACAGATACGCAGTATTTT	CSVDAGALTDTQYF
TRBJ2-7	.	many	TRBV6-6	TGTGCCAGCAGGCGGAGCTCCTACGAGCAGTACTTC	CASRRSSYEQYF
TRBJ1-2	.	.	TRBV27	TGTGCCAGCAGTTTAGGGGGGGCTTCGGGCCCTAACTATGGCTACACCTTC	CASSLGGASGPNYGYTF
TRBJ2-2	.	many	TRBV7-2	TGTGCCAGCAGCTTAGAACGGTGGGCCGGGGAGCTGTTTTTT	CASSLERWAGELFF
TRBJ2-2	TRBD2	many	TRBV4-1	TGCGCCAGCAGCCCTGGGACTAGCGGGGGGAACACCGGGGAGCTGTTTTTT	CASSPGTSGGNTGELFF
TRBJ2-1	TRBD1	many	TRBV7-9	TGTGCCAGCAGCGATTGGGGACAGGAGGTCAATGAGCAGTTCTTC	CASSDWGQEVNEQFF
TRBJ1-4	.	many	TRBV7-9	TGTGCCAGCAGCTCCGGACCGGCTAATGAAAAACTGTTTTTT	CASSSGPANEKLFF
TRBJ2-1	TRBD2	few	TRBV6-2/TRBV6-3	TGTGCCAGCAGTTTAGCTAGCGGGAGGGCCGGCGAGCAGTTCTTC	CASSLASGRAGEQFF
TRBJ2-1	TRBD2	many	TRBV6-1	TGTGCCAGCAGTGAACGAACTAGCGGGGGGGAAGAGCAGTTCTTC	CASSERTSGGEEQFF
TRBJ1-2	.	many	TRBV10-3	TGTGCCATCAGCCCCGGCAGGGGTGATGGCTACACCTTC	CAISPGRGDGYTF
TRBJ2-7	TRBD1	.	TRBV3-1	TGTGCCAGCAGCCAAGAACAGGGGGCTAATCCGGAGTACTTC	CASSQEQGANPEYF
TRBJ2-3	.	many	TRBV5-1	TGCGCCAGCAGCCGGGACACTGCAGTAGTAGATACGCAGTATTTT	CASSRDTAVVDTQYF
TRBJ1-1	.	few	TRBV12-3/TRBV12-4	TGTGCCAGCACTGGGACATTGGGGACGAACACTGAAGCTTTCTTT	CASTGTLGTNTEAFF
TRBJ2-7	TRBD1	.	TRBV3-1	TGTGCCAGCAGCCACCGGGACAGGCGTTACGAGCAGTACTTC	CASSHRDRRYEQYF
TRBJ2-3	.	many	TRBV4-1	TGCGCCAGCCGTCGAGGGGATACGCAGTATTTT	CASRRGDTQYF
TRBJ1-4	TRBD1	many	TRBV7-9	TGTGCCAGCACCCGGCCCGGGACAGCCCTTGAAAAACTGTTTTTT	CASTRPGTALEKLFF
TRBJ2-3	.	many	TRBV6-2/TRBV6-3	TGTGCCAGCAGCTGGGGTGGTTTCACAGATACGCAGTATTTT	CASSWGGFTDTQYF
TRBJ2-1	.	many	TRBV18	TGTGCCAGCTCACCGGCAGGAAACAATGAGCAGTTCTTC	CASSPAGNNEQFF
TRBJ2-5	TRBD1	many	TRBV5-1	TGCGCCAGCAGCCGACAGGGGTCGCACCAAGAGACCCAGTACTTC	CASSRQGSHQETQYF
TRBJ1-1	.	.	TRBV4-3	TGCGCCAGCACTCGGACAGCTTTGATGAACACTGAAGCTTTCTTT	CASTRTALMNTEAFF
TRBJ1-1	TRBD1	many	TRBV7-2	TGTGCCAGCAGCAGCCGTACAGGGGGCGCGAACACTGAAGCTTTCTTT	CASSSRTGGANTEAFF
TRBJ2-7	.	many	TRBV10-3	TGTGCCATCAGTGATGAAGCGGCCTCCCGGCTCGACGAGCAGTACTTC	CAISDEAASRLDEQYF
TRBJ1-5	TRBD1	many	TRBV6-6	TGTGCCAGCAGCCCCGGGACAGAGAATCAGCCCCAGCATTTT	CASSPGTENQPQHF
TRBJ2-1	TRBD2	many	TRBV5-1	TGCGCCAGCAGCCCCCTAGCGGGGGGCGTAAATGAGCAGTTCTTC	CASSPLAGGVNEQFF
TRBJ2-3	.	many	TRBV24-1	TGTGCCACCAGTGACGTAGGGGACATCTCACGAACGCAGTATTTT	CATSDVGDISRTQYF